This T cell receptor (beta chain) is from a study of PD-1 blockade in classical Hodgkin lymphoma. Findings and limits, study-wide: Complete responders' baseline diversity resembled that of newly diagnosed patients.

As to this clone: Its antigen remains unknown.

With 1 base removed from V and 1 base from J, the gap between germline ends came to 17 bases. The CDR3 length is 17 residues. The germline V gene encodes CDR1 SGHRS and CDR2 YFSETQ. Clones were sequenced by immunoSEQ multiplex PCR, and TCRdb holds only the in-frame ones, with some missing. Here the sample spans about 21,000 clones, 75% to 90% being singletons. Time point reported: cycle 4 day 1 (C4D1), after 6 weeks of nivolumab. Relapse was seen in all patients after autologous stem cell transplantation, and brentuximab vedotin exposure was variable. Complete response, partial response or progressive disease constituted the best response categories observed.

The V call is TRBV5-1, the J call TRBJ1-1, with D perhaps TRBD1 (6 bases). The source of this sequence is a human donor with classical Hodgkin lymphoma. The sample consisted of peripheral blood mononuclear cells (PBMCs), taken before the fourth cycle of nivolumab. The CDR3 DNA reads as TGCGCCAGCAGCTTGAATTCGCGGGGGCTGGGGAACACTGAAGCTTTCTTT. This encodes CASSLNSRGLGNTEAFF. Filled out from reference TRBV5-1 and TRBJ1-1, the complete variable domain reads KAGVTQTPRYLIKTRGQQVTLSCSPISGHRSVSWYQQTPGQGLQFLFEYFSETQRNKGNFPGRFSGRQFSNSRSEMNVSTLELGDSALYLCASSLNSRGLGNTEAFFGQGTRLTVV.